There are many counts of the clone carrying this T cell receptor (beta chain). Its specificity is unknown. This record comes from a study of CD8 T cells in ankylosing spondylitis. Germline values: CDR1 SEHNR, CDR2 FQNEAQ (reference sequence). This CDR3 is 12 amino acids long. V dropped 5 bases and J dropped 6 bases, with 8 bases sitting between them. Overall study results and limits: Significant enrichment of disease-linked clones was reported in matched ankylosing spondylitis synovial fluid. There was a TCR beta motif, made of several highly homologous variants, that appeared characteristic of ankylosing spondylitis blood.

TCRdb ran MiXCR on the 5' RACE reads and lists one entry per CDR3 protein. The sample consists of approximately 520,000 distinct CDR3 sequences, over 4% of them appearing once. Input material: blood, either unsorted or a sorted T cell fraction (not recorded which). The clonotype originates from a male donor with ankylosing spondylitis. The genes are TRBV7-9 and TRBJ2-1; D unresolved. In nucleotides, the CDR3 is TGTGCCAGCAGCCTCGTCCCCAATGAGCAGTTCTTC. Protein sequence: CASSLVPNEQFF.